These 16 T cell receptor beta chains originate from one sample sequenced in a study of radiotherapy plus CTLA-4 blockade in lung cancer (dated by TCRdb to between 2018 and 2020). Receptor libraries were prepared by the immunoSEQ multiplex PCR assay. TCRdb holds this immuneACCESS table with in-frame rearrangements only. Some clones are missing; in checked studies, unresolved V genes explain under half, and the rest has no known cause. The sample table lists more than 100,000 clones, 75% to 90% of them with a count of one. The ten largest clones represent more than 6.5% of the sample. The input for sequencing was peripheral blood, taken from a patient treated with radiotherapy plus ipilimumab. The receptors were sampled from a human donor with non-small cell lung cancer that progressed on radiotherapy plus ipilimumab.

V is TRBV6-5 and J is TRBJ1-1, with 7 positions matching TRBD1. The CDR3 spans 13 residues. Germline values: CDR1 MNHEY, CDR2 SVGAGI. The J segment lost 6 bases and the V segment lost 6 bases, leaving 7 bases of the junction unmatched. The DNA for the CDR3 is TGTGCCAGCAGGTCTAGACAGGGAGCTGAAGCTTTCTTT. Translation gives CASRSRQGAEAFF.

The V call is TRBV7-2, the J call TRBJ1-4, with D unclear. This CDR3 is built from 14 residues. Trimming removed 1 base from V and 3 bases from J, with 6 bases in between. Germline lookup yields CDR1 SGHTA and CDR2 FQGNSA. The CDR3 sequence is CASSLDGANEKLFF. For the CDR3, the DNA is TGTGCCAGCAGCTTAGACGGAGCTAATGAAAAACTGTTTTTT.

The chain has TRBV10-3 and TRBJ2-1; 8 bases line up with TRBD2. CDR1 and CDR2 (germline): ENHRY, SYGVKD. With 8 bases clipped from V and 5 bases from J, the junction kept 11 bases outside the gene matches. This CDR3 has 15 amino acids. The CDR3 DNA follows: TGTGCCATCTCCCCCAGCACTAGCGGAAACAATGAGCAGTTCTTC. The encoded protein is CAISPSTSGNNEQFF.

J is TRBJ2-3 and V is TRBV4-1; the D call may be TRBD1 or TRBD2 (5 bases each). In germline, CDR1 is MGHRA, CDR2 YSYEKL. V gave up 0 bases and J gave up 1 base, with 8 bases separating them. The CDR3 sequence is 15 residues long. CDR3 residues: CASSQDGTGTDTQYF. The CDR3 DNA follows: TGCGCCAGCAGCCAAGATGGGACGGGCACAGATACGCAGTATTTT.

This chain uses TRBV30 with TRBJ2-2; 7 bases match TRBD2. V shed 6 bases, J shed 2 bases, and the junction held 6 bases outside the gene matches. In germline, CDR1 is GTSNPN, CDR2 SVGIG (reference sequence). The CDR3 spans 14 residues. As DNA, the CDR3 is TGTGCCTGCCTAGCGGTCCTTAACACCGGGGAGCTGTTTTTT. It translates to CACLAVLNTGELFF.

The genes are TRBV2 and TRBJ2-7; D perhaps matches TRBD1 (6 bases). The V and J ends lost 4 bases and 2 bases respectively, with 12 bases between them. Germline V gene sequence: CDR1 SNHLY, CDR2 FYNNEI. The CDR3 loop spans 14 amino acids. The CDR3: CASSGLRGTYEQYF. In DNA form, the CDR3 reads TGTGCCAGCAGTGGACTCAGGGGAACCTACGAGCAGTACTTC.

This chain uses TRBV5-6 with TRBJ2-5, with D perhaps matching TRBD1 or TRBD2 (5 bases each). The CDR3 sequence is 14 residues long. Deletions cut 0 bases from V and 5 bases from J, with 11 bases between. Germline V gives CDR1 SGHDT, CDR2 YYEEEE. CDR3 coding DNA: TGTGCCAGCAGCTTGGGAGGGGTACAGGAGACCCAGTACTTC. Its protein is CASSLGGVQETQYF. Complete variable domain (other parts from reference TRBV5-6 and TRBJ2-5): DAGVTQSPTHLIKTRGQQVTLRCSPKSGHDTVSWYQQALGQGPQFIFQYYEEEERQRGNFPDRFSGHQFPNYSSELNVNALLLGDSALYLCASSLGGVQETQYFGPGTRLLVL.

This clone occurred once. CDR3 coding DNA: TGTGCCAGCAAAGAGGCTAGCGGGAAAAATGAGCAGTTCTTC. This codes for CASKEASGKNEQFF. The rearrangement joins TRBV6-1 to TRBJ2-1; TRBD2 aligns across 9 bases. CDR1 and CDR2 from the germline V gene are MNHNS and SASEGT. The ends lost 7 bases at V and 7 bases at J; junction bases unmatched: 8. The CDR3 has 14 residues.

The chain combines TRBV7-9 with TRBJ2-5; D may match TRBD1 or TRBD2 (6 bases each). Trimming left V 0 bases short and J 5 bases short, with 10 bases between. The CDR3 has 14 residues. Germline V CDR1 and CDR2: SEHNR, FQNEAQ (reference sequence). The CDR3: CASSLAGGFETQYF. The DNA of the CDR3 is TGTGCCAGCAGCTTAGCAGGGGGGTTTGAGACCCAGTACTTC.

The gene calls are TRBV5-6 and TRBJ2-7; D may be TRBD1 or TRBD2 (5 bases each). Trimming cost V 6 bases and J 2 bases, with 18 bases left between them. The CDR3 length is 15 residues. The germline V gene encodes CDR1 SGHDT and CDR2 YYEEEE. CDR3 nucleotide sequence: TGTGCCAGCACCCTGAGGGGAATCCAACCCTACGAGCAGTACTTC. This translates into CASTLRGIQPYEQYF.

This chain links TRBV6-1 with TRBJ1-5; unclear D gene. Trimming removed 4 bases from V and 2 bases from J, with 9 bases in between. The CDR3 extends over 14 amino acids. Germline loops: CDR1 MNHNS, CDR2 SASEGT. This chain's CDR3 is CASSVDWGNQPQHF. The CDR3 coding sequence is TGTGCCAGCAGTGTAGATTGGGGCAATCAGCCCCAGCATTTT.

This clone was detected once. The chain has TRBV5-1 and TRBJ2-5; 14 bases are a match to TRBD2. TRBJ2-7 matches the DNA end more closely, so the J call is doubtful. Germline loops: CDR1 SGHRS, CDR2 YFSETQ. This CDR3 has 15 residues. The CDR3 is CASRERLAGGPEQYF. The CDR3 DNA is TGCGCCAGCAGGGAAAGACTAGCGGGAGGGCCCGAGCAGTACTTC.

This clone was picked up one time. The rearrangement joins TRBV6-5 to TRBJ1-3, with 8 bases lining up with TRBD1. CDR1 MNHEY and CDR2 SVGAGI come from the germline V gene. This CDR3 spans 16 amino acids. The V segment lost 0 bases and the J segment 2 bases; nucleotides outside the gene matches: 3. The CDR3 DNA follows: TGTGCCAGCAGTTACTCGAGACAGGGGACTGGAAACACCATATATTTT. Translated: CASSYSRQGTGNTIYF.

The chain couples TRBV6-4 to TRBJ2-2, with D uncertain. V lost 7 bases to trimming and J lost 3 bases, with 12 bases between them. Looked up from germline, CDR1 is MRHNA and CDR2 is SNTAGT. The CDR3 sequence is 14 residues long. The CDR3 DNA sequence: TGTGCCAGCAAGGTTGCAGGAGACACCGGGGAGCTGTTTTTT. The encoded protein is CASKVAGDTGELFF.

The chain recombines TRBV2 with TRBJ1-1, with a tentative D call TRBD1 (5 bases). CDR3 length: 14 residues. Germline V gene lookup returns CDR1 SNHLY and CDR2 FYNNEI. V was clipped by 5 bases and J by 1 base, with 11 bases between them. The CDR3 is CASSMGRKNTEAFF. The CDR3 region has the DNA TGTGCCAGCAGTATGGGACGGAAGAACACTGAAGCTTTCTTT.

This chain uses TRBV19 with TRBJ1-2; no reliable D call. The V gene lost 6 bases and the J gene lost 6 bases, with 14 bases spanning the gap. Germline V gene data show CDR1 as LNHDA and CDR2 as SQIVND (reference sequence). This CDR3 comprises 13 residues. CDR3 sequence: CASSPAAWDGYTF. The CDR3 DNA sequence: TGTGCCAGTAGCCCGGCAGCGTGGGATGGCTACACCTTC. The full variable domain, its missing parts supplied by reference TRBV19 and TRBJ1-2, is DGGITQSPKYLFRKEGQNVTLSCEQNLNHDAMYWYRQDPGQGLRLIYYSQIVNDFQKGDIAEGYSVSREKKESFPLTVTSAQKNPTAFYLCASSPAAWDGYTFGSGTRLTVV.